Reported below is one TCR beta chain. Its antigen remains unidentified. The sample originates from a study of vaccination and CD4 T cells after COVID-19. Study-wide results and caveats: The appearance of a median about 90% of reactive clones in convalescent patients occurred only post-vaccination.

CDR1 and CDR2 (germline): SEHNR, FQNEAQ (reference sequence). Trimming shortened V by 6 bases and J by 2 bases, and 13 bases separated the two germline ends. The CDR3 runs to 14 residues. With the Oncomine TCR Beta short-read assay, DNA from cultured CD4+ T cells was sequenced. The source of extracted genomic DNA was cultured CD4+ T cells. TCRdb independently ran MiXCR on the PCR reads; one entry per CDR3 protein. The sample lists tens of thousands of distinct CDR3 sequences, about 45% seen once, with 3.5% to 6% in the top ten. Regarding treatment: roughly 11-day PBMC culture with coronavirus spike peptide pools or control peptides (ViraFEST assay).

This sequence joins TRBV7-9 and TRBJ1-2; D is possibly TRBD1 (5 bases). The clonotype comes from a human donor who had recovered from COVID-19. The specimen was CD4+ T cells from blood, cultured in vitro. This chain's CDR3 is CASSPRRGNYGYTF. DNA for the CDR3: TGTGCCAGCAGTCCTCGTCGGGGGAACTATGGCTACACCTTC.